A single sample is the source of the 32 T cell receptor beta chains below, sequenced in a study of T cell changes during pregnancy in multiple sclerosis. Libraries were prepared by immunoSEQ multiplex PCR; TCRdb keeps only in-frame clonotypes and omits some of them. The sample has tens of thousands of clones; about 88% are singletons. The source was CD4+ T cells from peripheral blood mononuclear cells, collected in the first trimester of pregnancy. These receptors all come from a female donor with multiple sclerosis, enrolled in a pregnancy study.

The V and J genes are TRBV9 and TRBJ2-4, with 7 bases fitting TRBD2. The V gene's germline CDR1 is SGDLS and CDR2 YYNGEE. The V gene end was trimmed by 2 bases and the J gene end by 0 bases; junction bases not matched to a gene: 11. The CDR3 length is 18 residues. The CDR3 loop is CASSVGGVQGVAKNIQYF. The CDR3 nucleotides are TGTGCCAGCAGCGTGGGGGGGGTGCAGGGAGTAGCCAAAAACATTCAGTACTTC.

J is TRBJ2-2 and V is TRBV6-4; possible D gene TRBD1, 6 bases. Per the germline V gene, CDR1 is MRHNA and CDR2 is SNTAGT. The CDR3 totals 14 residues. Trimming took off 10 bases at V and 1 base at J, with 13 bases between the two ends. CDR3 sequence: CATRDNLNTGELFF. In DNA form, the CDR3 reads TGTGCCACGAGGGACAACCTGAACACCGGGGAGCTGTTTTTT.

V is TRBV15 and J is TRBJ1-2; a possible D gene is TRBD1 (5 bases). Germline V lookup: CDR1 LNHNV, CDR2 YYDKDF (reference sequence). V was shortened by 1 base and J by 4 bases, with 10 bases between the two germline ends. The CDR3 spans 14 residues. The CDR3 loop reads CATSRGGEGYGYTF. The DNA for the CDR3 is TGTGCCACCAGCAGAGGAGGGGAGGGCTATGGCTACACCTTC.

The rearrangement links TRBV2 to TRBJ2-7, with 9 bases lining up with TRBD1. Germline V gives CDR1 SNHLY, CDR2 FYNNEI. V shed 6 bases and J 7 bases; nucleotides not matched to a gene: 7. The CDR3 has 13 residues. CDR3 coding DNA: TGTGCCAGCAGGTCCGGACAGGGGAATGAGCAGTACTTC. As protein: CASRSGQGNEQYF. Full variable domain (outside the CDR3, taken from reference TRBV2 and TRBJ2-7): EPEVTQTPSHQVTQMGQEVILRCVPISNHLYFYWYRQILGQKVEFLVSFYNNEISEKSEIFDDQFSVERPDGSNFTLKIRSTKLEDSAMYFCASRSGQGNEQYFGPGTRLTVT.

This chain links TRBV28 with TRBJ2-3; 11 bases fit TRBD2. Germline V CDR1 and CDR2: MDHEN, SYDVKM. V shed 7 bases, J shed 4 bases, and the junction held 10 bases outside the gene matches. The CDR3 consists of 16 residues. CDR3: CASTTEGLAASDTQYF. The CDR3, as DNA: TGTGCCAGCACCACCGAGGGACTAGCGGCCTCAGATACGCAGTATTTT.

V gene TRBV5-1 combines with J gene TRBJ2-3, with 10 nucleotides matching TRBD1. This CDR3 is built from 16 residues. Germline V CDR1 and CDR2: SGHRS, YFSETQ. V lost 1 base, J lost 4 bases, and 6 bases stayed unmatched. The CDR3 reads CASSLLGQGSADTQYF. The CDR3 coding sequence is TGCGCCAGCAGCTTGTTGGGACAGGGGAGCGCAGATACGCAGTATTTT.

The CDR3 DNA follows: TGCGCCAGCAGCTGGCAGGGCGAAGGCTACACCTTC. Its translation: CASSWQGEGYTF. This rearrangement joins TRBV5-1 to TRBJ1-2; a possible D gene is TRBD1 (5 bases). The germline gives CDR1 SGHRS, CDR2 YFSETQ. Trimming removed 3 bases at V and 8 bases at J, with 11 bases between. The CDR3 covers 12 residues.

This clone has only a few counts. CDR3 in amino acids: CASSPKKAGLNQETQYF. DNA of the CDR3: TGTGCCAGCAGCCCCAAGAAAGCGGGGCTAAACCAAGAGACCCAGTACTTC. V gene TRBV5-4 combines with J gene TRBJ2-5, with 7 bases that match TRBD2. CDR1 and CDR2 (germline): SGHNT, YYREEE (reference sequence). V lost 4 bases to trimming and J lost 0 bases; unmatched junction nucleotides: 12. The CDR3 runs 17 residues.

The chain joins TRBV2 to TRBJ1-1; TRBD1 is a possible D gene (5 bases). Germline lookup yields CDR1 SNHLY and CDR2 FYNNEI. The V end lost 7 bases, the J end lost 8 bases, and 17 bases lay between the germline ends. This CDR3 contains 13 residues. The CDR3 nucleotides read TGTGCCAGCACGACAGCCCAGTTTAGGGAAGCTTTCTTT. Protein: CASTTAQFREAFF.

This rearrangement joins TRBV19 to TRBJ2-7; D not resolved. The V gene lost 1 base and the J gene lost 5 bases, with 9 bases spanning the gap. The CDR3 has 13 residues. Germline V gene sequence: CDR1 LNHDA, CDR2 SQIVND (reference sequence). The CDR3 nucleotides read TGTGCCAGTAGTATAGGGTCCCCAGACGAGCAGTACTTC. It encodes CASSIGSPDEQYF. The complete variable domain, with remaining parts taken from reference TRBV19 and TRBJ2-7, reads DGGITQSPKYLFRKEGQNVTLSCEQNLNHDAMYWYRQDPGQGLRLIYYSQIVNDFQKGDIAEGYSVSREKKESFPLTVTSAQKNPTAFYLCASSIGSPDEQYFGPGTRLTVT.

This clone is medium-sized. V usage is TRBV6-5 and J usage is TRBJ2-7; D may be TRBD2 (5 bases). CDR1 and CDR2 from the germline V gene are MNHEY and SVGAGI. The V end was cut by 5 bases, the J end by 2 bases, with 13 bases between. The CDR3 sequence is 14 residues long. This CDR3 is CASSSGSGAYEQYF. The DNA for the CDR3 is TGTGCCAGCAGTAGCGGATCCGGAGCCTACGAGCAGTACTTC.

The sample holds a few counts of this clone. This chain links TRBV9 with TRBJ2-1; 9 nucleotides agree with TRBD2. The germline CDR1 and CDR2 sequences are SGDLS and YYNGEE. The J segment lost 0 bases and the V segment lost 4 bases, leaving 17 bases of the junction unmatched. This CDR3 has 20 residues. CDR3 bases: TGTGCCAGCAGCCCCCGGGGAGGACTAGCGTCTATGAGCTCCTACAATGAGCAGTTCTTC. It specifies CASSPRGGLASMSSYNEQFF. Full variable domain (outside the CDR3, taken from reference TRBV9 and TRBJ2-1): DSGVTQTPKHLITATGQRVTLRCSPRSGDLSVYWYQQSLDQGLQFLIQYYNGEERAKGNILERFSAQQFPDLHSELNLSSLELGDSALYFCASSPRGGLASMSSYNEQFFGPGTRLTVL.

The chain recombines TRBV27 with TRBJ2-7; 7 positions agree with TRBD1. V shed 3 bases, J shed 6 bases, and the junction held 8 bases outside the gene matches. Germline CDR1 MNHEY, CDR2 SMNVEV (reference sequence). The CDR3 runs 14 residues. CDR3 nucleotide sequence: TGTGCCAGCAGTTTTGTACAGGGGTTGGGCGAGCAGTACTTC. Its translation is CASSFVQGLGEQYF.

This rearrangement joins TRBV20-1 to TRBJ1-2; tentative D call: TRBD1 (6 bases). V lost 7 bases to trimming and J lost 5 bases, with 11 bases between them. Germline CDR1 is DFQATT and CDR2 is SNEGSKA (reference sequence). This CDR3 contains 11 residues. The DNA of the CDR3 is TGCAGTGGGACAGATCCTTATGGCTACACCTTC. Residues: CSGTDPYGYTF.

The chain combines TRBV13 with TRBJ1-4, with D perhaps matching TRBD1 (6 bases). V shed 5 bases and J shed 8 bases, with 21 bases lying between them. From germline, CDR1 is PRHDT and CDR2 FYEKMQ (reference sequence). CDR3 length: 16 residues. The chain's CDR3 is CASSRRLQGEKEKLFF. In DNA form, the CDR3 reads TGTGCCAGCAGCCGTAGACTACAGGGTGAGAAAGAAAAACTGTTTTTT.

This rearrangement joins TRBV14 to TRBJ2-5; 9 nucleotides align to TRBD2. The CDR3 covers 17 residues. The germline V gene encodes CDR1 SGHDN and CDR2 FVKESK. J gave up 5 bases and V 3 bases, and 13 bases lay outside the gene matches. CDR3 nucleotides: TGTGCCAGCAGCCACCTAAAGGTAGCGGGAGAATCTGAGACCCAGTACTTC. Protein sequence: CASSHLKVAGESETQYF.

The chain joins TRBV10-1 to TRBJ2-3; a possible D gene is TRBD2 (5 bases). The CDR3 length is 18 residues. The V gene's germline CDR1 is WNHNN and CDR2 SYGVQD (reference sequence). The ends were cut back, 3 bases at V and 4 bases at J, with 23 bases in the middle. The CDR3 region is CASSDELVRGEYADTQYF. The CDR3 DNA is TGCGCCAGCAGTGATGAGTTGGTCCGGGGAGAATACGCAGATACGCAGTATTTT.

The CDR3: CASLPGQGARNTEAFF. The CDR3 bases are TGTGCCAGTCTTCCGGGACAGGGGGCTCGGAACACTGAAGCTTTCTTT. The chain carries TRBV19 and TRBJ1-1; 12 bases are a match to TRBD1. Losses at the gene ends were 8 bases for V and 1 base for J; bases not matched to a gene: 8. Germline V gives CDR1 LNHDA, CDR2 SQIVND (reference sequence). The length of the CDR3 is 16 residues.

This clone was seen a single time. The CDR3 spells CASRPGAESVYGYTF. The CDR3 DNA reads as TGCGCCAGCAGACCAGGGGCGGAAAGTGTTTATGGCTACACCTTC. This chain links TRBV5-1 with TRBJ1-2; a possible D gene is TRBD1 (6 bases). This CDR3 is built from 15 residues. Looked up from germline, CDR1 is SGHRS and CDR2 is YFSETQ. V was shortened by 5 bases and J by 5 bases, with 19 bases between the two germline ends.

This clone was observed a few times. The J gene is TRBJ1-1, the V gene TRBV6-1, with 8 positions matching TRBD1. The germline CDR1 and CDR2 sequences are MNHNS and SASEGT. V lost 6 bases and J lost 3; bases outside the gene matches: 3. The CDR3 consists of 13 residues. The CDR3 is CASRDRAYTEAFF. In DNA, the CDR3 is TGTGCCAGCAGGGACAGGGCTTACACTGAAGCTTTCTTT.

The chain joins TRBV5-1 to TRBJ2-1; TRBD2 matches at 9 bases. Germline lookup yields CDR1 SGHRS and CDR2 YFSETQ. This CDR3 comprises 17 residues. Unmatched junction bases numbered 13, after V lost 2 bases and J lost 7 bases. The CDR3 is CASSFGRREGRWNEQFF. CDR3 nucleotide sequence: TGCGCCAGCAGCTTCGGTAGGCGGGAGGGCAGGTGGAATGAGCAGTTCTTC.

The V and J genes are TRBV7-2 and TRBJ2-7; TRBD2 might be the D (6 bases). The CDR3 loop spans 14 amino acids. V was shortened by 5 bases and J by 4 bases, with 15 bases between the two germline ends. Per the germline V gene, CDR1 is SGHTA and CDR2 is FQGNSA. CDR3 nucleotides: TGTGCCAGCAGCGCGTACGGGGGAAAGTACGAGCAGTACTTC. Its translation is CASSAYGGKYEQYF.

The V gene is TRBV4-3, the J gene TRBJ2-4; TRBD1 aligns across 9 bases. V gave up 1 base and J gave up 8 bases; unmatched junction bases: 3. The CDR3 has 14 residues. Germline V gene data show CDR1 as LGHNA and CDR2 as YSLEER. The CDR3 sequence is CASSQGGTGYIQYF. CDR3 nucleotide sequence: TGCGCCAGCAGCCAAGGGGGGACAGGGTACATTCAGTACTTC.

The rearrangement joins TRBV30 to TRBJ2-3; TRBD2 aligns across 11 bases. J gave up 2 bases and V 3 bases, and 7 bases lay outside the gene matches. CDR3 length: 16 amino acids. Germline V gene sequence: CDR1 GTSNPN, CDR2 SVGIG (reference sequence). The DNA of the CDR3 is TGTGCCTGGAGCCTCGTAGCGGGGGGGAACACAGATACGCAGTATTTT. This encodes CAWSLVAGGNTDTQYF.

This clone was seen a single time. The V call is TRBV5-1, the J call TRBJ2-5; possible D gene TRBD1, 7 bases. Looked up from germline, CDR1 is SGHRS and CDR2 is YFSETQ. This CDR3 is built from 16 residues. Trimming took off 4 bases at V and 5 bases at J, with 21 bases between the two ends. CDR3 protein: CASSRGGPGVRETQYF. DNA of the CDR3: TGCGCCAGCAGCAGAGGGGGCCCGGGGGTCCGGGAGACCCAGTACTTC.

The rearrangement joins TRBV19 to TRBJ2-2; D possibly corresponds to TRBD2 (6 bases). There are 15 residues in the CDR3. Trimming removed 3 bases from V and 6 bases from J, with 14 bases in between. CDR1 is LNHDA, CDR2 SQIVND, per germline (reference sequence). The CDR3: CASSMGLASAGELFF. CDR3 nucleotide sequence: TGTGCCAGTAGTATGGGGCTAGCGTCGGCCGGGGAGCTGTTTTTT. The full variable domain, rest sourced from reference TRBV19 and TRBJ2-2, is DGGITQSPKYLFRKEGQNVTLSCEQNLNHDAMYWYRQDPGQGLRLIYYSQIVNDFQKGDIAEGYSVSREKKESFPLTVTSAQKNPTAFYLCASSMGLASAGELFFGEGSRLTVL.

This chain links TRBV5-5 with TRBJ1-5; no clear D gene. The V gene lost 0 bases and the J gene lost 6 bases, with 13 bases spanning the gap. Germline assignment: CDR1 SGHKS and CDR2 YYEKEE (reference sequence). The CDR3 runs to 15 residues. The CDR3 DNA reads TGTGCCAGCAGCTTGGTTCGGGGTTCCGGTCAGCCCCAGCATTTT. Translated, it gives CASSLVRGSGQPQHF.

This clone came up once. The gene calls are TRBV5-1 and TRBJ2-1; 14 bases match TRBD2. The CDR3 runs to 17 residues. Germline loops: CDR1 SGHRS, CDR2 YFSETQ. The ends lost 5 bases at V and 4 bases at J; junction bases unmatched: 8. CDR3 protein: CASSFAGLAGVYNEQFF. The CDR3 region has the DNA TGCGCCAGCAGTTTTGCGGGACTAGCGGGAGTATACAATGAGCAGTTCTTC.

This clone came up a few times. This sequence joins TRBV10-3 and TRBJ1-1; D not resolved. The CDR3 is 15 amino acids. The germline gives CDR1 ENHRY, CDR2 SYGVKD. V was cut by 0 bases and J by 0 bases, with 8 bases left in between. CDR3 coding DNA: TGTGCCATCAGTGAGTCGGCAGATTTGAACACTGAAGCTTTCTTT. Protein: CAISESADLNTEAFF.

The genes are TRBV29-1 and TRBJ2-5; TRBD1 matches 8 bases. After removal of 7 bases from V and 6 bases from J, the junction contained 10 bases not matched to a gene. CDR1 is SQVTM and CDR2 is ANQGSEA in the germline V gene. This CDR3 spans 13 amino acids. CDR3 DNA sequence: TGCAGCGGCTACACAGGGGGAAGAAAGACCCAGTACTTC. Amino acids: CSGYTGGRKTQYF.

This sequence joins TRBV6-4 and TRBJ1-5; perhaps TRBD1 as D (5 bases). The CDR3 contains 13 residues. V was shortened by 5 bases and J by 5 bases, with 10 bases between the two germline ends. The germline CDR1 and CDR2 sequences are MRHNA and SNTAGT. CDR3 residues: CASSKEGDQPQHF. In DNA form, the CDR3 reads TGTGCCAGCAGTAAAGAAGGGGATCAGCCCCAGCATTTT.

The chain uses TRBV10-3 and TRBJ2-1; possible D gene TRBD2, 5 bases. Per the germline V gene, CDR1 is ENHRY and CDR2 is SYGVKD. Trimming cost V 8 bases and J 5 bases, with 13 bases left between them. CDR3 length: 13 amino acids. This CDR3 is CAIRSSHDNEQFF. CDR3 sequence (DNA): TGTGCCATCCGCTCTAGCCATGACAATGAGCAGTTCTTC.